These 13 T cell receptor beta chains share one sample of origin, sequenced in a study of cytomegalovirus exposure and HLA in healthy donors. The repertoire was sequenced with immunoSEQ multiplex PCR; TCRdb's copy has only in-frame clones and lacks some. The sample lists over 85,000 clones, around 89% occurring once. Sequencing was carried out using PBMCs. These receptors were taken from a young woman in good health and CMV-seropositive.

The rearrangement uses TRBV5-1 and TRBJ2-7; a weak D match, TRBD1 (6 bases). Germline CDR1 SGHRS, CDR2 YFSETQ. V lost 1 base and J 5 bases, leaving 10 bases between the germline ends. The CDR3 consists of 13 residues. CDR3 sequence (DNA): TGCGCCAGCAGCTTGATGGGGGCCGACGAGCAGTACTTC. Translating it yields CASSLMGADEQYF.

The gene calls are TRBV30 and TRBJ2-2; 10 nucleotides match TRBD1. The CDR3 spans 15 residues. V trimming: 5 bases; J trimming: 3 bases; junction bases outside the gene matches: 6. Germline CDR1 reads GTSNPN; CDR2 reads SVGIG (reference sequence). The CDR3 here is CAWQWTGGDTGELFF. The DNA of the CDR3 is TGTGCCTGGCAGTGGACAGGGGGGGACACCGGGGAGCTGTTTTTT.

The genes are TRBV7-9 and TRBJ1-1, with D tentatively TRBD1 (6 bases). The V end was cut by 5 bases, the J end by 3 bases, with 16 bases between. Per the germline V gene, CDR1 is SEHNR and CDR2 is FQNEAQ (reference sequence). The CDR3 contains 15 residues. This CDR3 is CASSRGAGADTEAFF. Here the CDR3 DNA reads TGTGCCAGCAGCCGGGGGGCAGGGGCTGACACTGAAGCTTTCTTT.

The gene calls are TRBV11-2 and TRBJ2-1, with 11 nucleotides matching TRBD2. CDR3 length: 17 residues. Germline values: CDR1 SGHAT, CDR2 FQNNGV. Losses at the gene ends were 1 base for V and 4 bases for J; bases not matched to a gene: 6. CDR3 DNA sequence: TGTGCCAGCAGCTTAGGGGGGGGACTAGCGGCTTACAATGAGCAGTTCTTC. This encodes CASSLGGGLAAYNEQFF.

The chain couples TRBV5-1 to TRBJ2-1; 11 bases are a match to TRBD2. J gave up 7 bases and V 4 bases, and 7 bases lay outside the gene matches. CDR1 and CDR2 from the germline V gene are SGHRS and YFSETQ. This CDR3 comprises 15 residues. As DNA, the CDR3 is TGCGCCAGCAGCGTGACTAGCGGGGCAGGGAATGAGCAGTTCTTC. Its protein product is CASSVTSGAGNEQFF.

V usage is TRBV5-1 and J usage is TRBJ1-1; 7 nucleotides align to TRBD1. From germline, CDR1 is SGHRS and CDR2 YFSETQ. The V gene end was trimmed by 4 bases and the J gene end by 4 bases; junction bases not matched to a gene: 4. This CDR3 region has 13 residues. The CDR3 DNA reads as TGCGCCAGCAGCCCGTCAGGGGGCACTGAAGCTTTCTTT. It encodes CASSPSGGTEAFF.

V gene TRBV6-6 combines with J gene TRBJ2-2, with D perhaps TRBD1 (5 bases). Germline CDR1 is MNHNY and CDR2 is SVGAGI (reference sequence). This CDR3 is built from 14 residues. V lost 10 bases to trimming and J lost 6 bases, with 18 bases between them. The CDR3 loop reads CATVDGRVPGELFF. For the CDR3, the DNA is TGTGCCACCGTGGACGGCAGGGTCCCCGGGGAGCTGTTTTTT.

V and J are TRBV30 and TRBJ1-5; D gene uncertain. Germline CDR1 GTSNPN, CDR2 SVGIG (reference sequence). V was shortened by 0 bases and J by 5 bases, with 8 bases between the two germline ends. The CDR3 totals 13 residues. Here the CDR3 reads CAWSVREDQPQHF. The CDR3 DNA reads as TGTGCCTGGAGTGTACGGGAAGATCAGCCCCAGCATTTT.

The chain carries TRBV23-1 and TRBJ2-1, with TRBD2 matching over 7 bases. TRBV23-1 is treated as an ORF (open reading frame) with a function not yet certain. V trimming: 8 bases; J trimming: 3 bases; junction bases outside the gene matches: 13. The length of the CDR3 is 16 residues. As DNA, the CDR3 is TGCGCCAGCGACCCGAAGGAACGCGGGGGCTACAATGAGCAGTTCTTC. Protein: CASDPKERGGYNEQFF.

This sequence joins TRBV7-2 and TRBJ2-7, with TRBD2 matching 10 bases. The CDR3 extends over 14 amino acids. Trimming took 5 bases from V and 5 from J; bases not matched to a gene: 6. Germline loops: CDR1 SGHTA, CDR2 FQGNSA. The CDR3 nucleotides read TGTGCCAGCAGCGCCGCCGGGACTAGCGACGAGCAGTACTTC. Its protein product is CASSAAGTSDEQYF.

CDR3 nucleotides: TGTGCCAGCAGTTCTACAGGGTATACGCAGTATTTT. It is translated as CASSSTGYTQYF. The chain combines TRBV6-6 with TRBJ2-3; maybe TRBD1 (6 bases). V was trimmed by 4 bases and J by 7 bases, leaving 9 bases between them. Germline V lookup: CDR1 MNHNY, CDR2 SVGAGI (reference sequence). The CDR3 is made up of 12 amino acids.

The chain employs TRBV9 and TRBJ2-5; a weak D match, TRBD1 (6 bases). V was trimmed by 4 bases and J by 7 bases, leaving 20 bases between them. The CDR3 spans 15 residues. From germline, CDR1 is SGDLS and CDR2 YYNGEE. CDR3 sequence (DNA): TGTGCCAGCAGCCCCCTGGACAGCACGGGTGGGACCCAGTACTTC. Protein sequence: CASSPLDSTGGTQYF.

The chain joins TRBV2 to TRBJ2-1, with 9 bases fitting TRBD2. CDR3 length equals 14 residues. The V and J ends lost 10 bases and 6 bases, in that order; junction bases with no gene match: 10. Germline values: CDR1 SNHLY, CDR2 FYNNEI. CDR3 coding DNA: TGTGCCATCCCCCAGCGGGGGGTCCGCAATGAGCAGTTCTTC. The encoded protein is CAIPQRGVRNEQFF.